One sample yielded the 14 T cell receptor beta chains listed below, sequenced in a study of OX40 agonist ivuxolimab in advanced cancers. Only in-frame clones appear in the TCRdb table, and some are missing; sequencing was by immunoSEQ multiplex PCR. This table has roughly 38,000 clones, 70% to 90% appearing once. The starting material was CD4+ or CD8+ T cells sorted from blood, obtained in a trial of the OX40 agonist ivuxolimab. These receptors were collected from an adult with an advanced solid tumor such as melanoma, head and neck, liver or kidney cancer.

V usage is TRBV28 and J usage is TRBJ2-1; TRBD2 matches 9 bases. The CDR3 length is 14 residues. J was trimmed by 8 bases and V by 2 bases; bases with no gene match: 4. Germline V gene lookup returns CDR1 MDHEN and CDR2 SYDVKM. The CDR3 nucleotides read TGTGCCAGCAGTTTAGGCGGGAGGGGAGATGAGCAGTTCTTC. Translated: CASSLGGRGDEQFF.

J is TRBJ2-5 and V is TRBV15; TRBD2 matches 7 bases. Germline loops: CDR1 LNHNV, CDR2 YYDKDF (reference sequence). The CDR3 length is 15 residues. V was pared by 1 base and J by 6 bases, with 8 bases of the junction left unmatched. CDR3 sequence (DNA): TGTGCCACCAGCAGAGGTTTTACACTAGCGAAGACCCAGTACTTC. The encoded protein is CATSRGFTLAKTQYF. Full variable domain (outside the CDR3, taken from reference TRBV15 and TRBJ2-5): DAMVIQNPRYQVTQFGKPVTLSCSQTLNHNVMYWYQQKSSQAPKLLFHYYDKDFNNEADTPDNFQSRRPNTSFCFLDIRSPGLGDTAMYLCATSRGFTLAKTQYFGPGTRLLVL.

In regard to this clone: The junction differs from germline at one of its ends, possibly a read error. The rearrangement joins TRBV7-7 to TRBJ2-5; 8 bases align to TRBD1. The CDR3 is 13 amino acids. The germline gives CDR1 SSHAT, CDR2 FNYEAQ (reference sequence). For the CDR3, the DNA is TGTGCTAGCAGCTTGACAGGGGCCGAGACCCAGTACTTC. Protein: CASSLTGAETQYF.

The chain recombines TRBV28 with TRBJ2-3; unclear D gene. With 3 bases removed from V and 4 bases from J, the gap between germline ends came to 11 bases. This CDR3 comprises 14 residues. In germline, CDR1 is MDHEN, CDR2 SYDVKM. The CDR3 sequence: CASSFLGSSDTQYF. The CDR3 region has the DNA TGTGCCAGCAGTTTCCTAGGGTCTTCAGATACGCAGTATTTT.

The chain is built from TRBV29-1 and TRBJ2-7, with D possibly being TRBD1 (6 bases). CDR1 is SQVTM and CDR2 is ANQGSEA in the germline V gene. There are 11 residues in the CDR3. V shed 6 bases and J shed 6 bases, with 12 bases lying between them. CDR3 nucleotide sequence: TGCAGCGTCGCTACAGGGAGCGAGCAGTACTTC. It codes for CSVATGSEQYF.

The chain combines TRBV18 with TRBJ1-2; D remains ambiguous. The CDR3 totals 13 residues. Germline V CDR1 and CDR2: KGHSH, LQKENI. The V gene lost 4 bases and the J gene lost 2 bases, with 8 bases spanning the gap. The CDR3 region is CASSLAGNYGYTF. The CDR3 DNA reads TGTGCCAGCTCACTTGCAGGAAACTATGGCTACACCTTC.

The CDR3 sequence: CASSEGPDTGTYEQYF. CDR3 DNA: TGTGCCAGCAGTGAAGGCCCTGACACCGGAACCTACGAGCAGTACTTC. J is TRBJ2-7 and V is TRBV6-1, with unresolved D. Germline V CDR1 and CDR2: MNHNS, SASEGT. The CDR3 contains 16 residues. The V end lost 1 base, the J end lost 2 bases, and 15 bases lay between the germline ends.

This chain uses TRBV11-2 with TRBJ1-3; no definite D call. The germline V gene has CDR1 SGHAT and CDR2 FQNNGV. Deletions cut 2 bases from V and 9 bases from J, with 14 bases between. This CDR3 comprises 14 residues. The CDR3 DNA follows: TGTGCCAGCAGCTTACGGTCTTTATGGGGCACCATATATTTT. It is translated as CASSLRSLWGTIYF. Supplemented by reference TRBV11-2 and TRBJ1-3, the full variable domain reads EAGVAQSPRYKIIEKRQSVAFWCNPISGHATLYWYQQILGQGPKLLIQFQNNGVVDDSQLPKDRFSAERLKGVDSTLKIQPAKLEDSAVYLCASSLRSLWGTIYFGEGSWLTVV.

The genes are TRBV5-4 and TRBJ1-3; D is unresolved. CDR1 SGHNT and CDR2 YYREEE come from the germline V gene (reference sequence). The CDR3 spans 13 residues. The V gene lost 4 bases and the J gene lost 4 bases, with 9 bases spanning the gap. The CDR3 DNA is TGTGCCAGCAGCCCCCGGACGGGAAACACCATATATTTT. This encodes CASSPRTGNTIYF.

The chain couples TRBV7-9 to TRBJ1-3, with unresolved D. V was cut by 1 base and J by 0 bases, with 7 bases left in between. This CDR3 is built from 15 residues. CDR1 is SEHNR and CDR2 is FQNEAQ in the germline V gene (reference sequence). For the CDR3, the DNA is TGTGCCAGCAGCTTAGTAGGCTTCTCTGGAAACACCATATATTTT. This translates into CASSLVGFSGNTIYF.

The chain joins TRBV19 to TRBJ1-2; D gene unclear. This CDR3 has 14 residues. The ends were cut back, 3 bases at V and 5 bases at J, with 13 bases in the middle. Germline assignment: CDR1 LNHDA and CDR2 SQIVND (reference sequence). Written as DNA, the CDR3 is TGTGCCAGTAGTATCGGCGGGTTGGGATATGGCTACACCTTC. It yields the protein CASSIGGLGYGYTF.

The chain uses TRBV6-5 and TRBJ1-1; 7 nucleotides agree with TRBD1. The germline CDR1 and CDR2 sequences are MNHEY and SVGAGI. Trimming removed 4 bases from V and 1 base from J; junction bases left unmatched: 9. The CDR3 loop spans 16 amino acids. CDR3 bases: TGTGCCAGCAGTTCCCAGGGGGTTGTGAGGAACACTGAAGCTTTCTTT. This gives the protein CASSSQGVVRNTEAFF.

V is TRBV6-1 and J is TRBJ1-5; D remains ambiguous. Germline CDR1 MNHNS, CDR2 SASEGT. Trimming shortened V by 2 bases and J by 4 bases, and 9 bases separated the two germline ends. The CDR3 totals 14 residues. The CDR3 reads CASSESHGNQPQHF. In nucleotides, the CDR3 is TGTGCCAGCAGTGAATCCCATGGGAATCAGCCCCAGCATTTT.

The rearrangement joins TRBV5-6 to TRBJ1-1; a weak D match, TRBD1 (5 bases). V dropped 5 bases and J dropped 2 bases, with 10 bases sitting between them. This CDR3 is 13 amino acids long. Looked up from germline, CDR1 is SGHDT and CDR2 is YYEEEE. The CDR3 DNA follows: TGTGCCAGCAGGACGGGGGGAAACACTGAAGCTTTCTTT. Translation gives CASRTGGNTEAFF. The full variable domain, completed using reference TRBV5-6 and TRBJ1-1, is DAGVTQSPTHLIKTRGQQVTLRCSPKSGHDTVSWYQQALGQGPQFIFQYYEEEERQRGNFPDRFSGHQFPNYSSELNVNALLLGDSALYLCASRTGGNTEAFFGQGTRLTVV.